Reported below is one TCR beta chain. Antigen specificity is unknown. The sample originates from a study of cytomegalovirus exposure and HLA in healthy donors. Overall study context: Genetic ancestry analysis placed 75% to 85% of the 350 to 500 donors that were genotyped in the Caucasian-associated cluster. Study findings and constraints: The productive fraction for most TCR beta V segments was about 87% or about 30% in an earlier analysis.

PCR used 60 Vbeta primers and 13 Jbeta primers. Assay: immunoSEQ multiplex PCR; the TCRdb copy retains only in-frame clones and omits some. The table shows 150,000 or so clones, with about four fifths occurring only once. This CDR3 has 14 amino acids. Germline V lookup: CDR1 SEHNR, CDR2 FQNEAQ (reference sequence). J gave up 4 bases and V 2 bases, and 3 bases lay outside the gene matches. Sequenced: PBMCs. The chain couples TRBV7-9 to TRBJ2-7, with 9 bases matching TRBD1. This TCR was recovered from a woman younger than 30 in good health and CMV-seronegative. The CDR3 DNA reads as TGTGCCAGCAGCTTATTGGGGACAGGGTACGAGCAGTACTTC. It codes for CASSLLGTGYEQYF.